This TCR beta chain was recovered during a study of blood T cell repertoires in COVID-19. Study information: There were acute and convalescent COVID-19 samples, and they came from the United States, Italy and Spain. T cells, B-cell-depleted T cells, or PBMCs supplied cDNA or gDNA.

Trimming at V came to 8 bases and at J to 2 bases, leaving 3 bases not matched to a gene. The CDR3 consists of 12 residues. Germline lookup yields CDR1 GTSNPN and CDR2 SVGIG (reference sequence). Methods used by the authors: Nucleated cell counts were estimated from reference gene primer amplification. Libraries were prepared by immunoSEQ multiplex PCR; TCRdb keeps only in-frame clonotypes and omits some of them. Clone size and the V and J calls come from that table; the DNA yielded D and trimming. The sample lists 110,000 or so clones; about 85% were seen once. The rearrangement uses TRBV30 and TRBJ2-7, with 10 bases that match TRBD2. Specimen: peripheral blood. The receptor comes from a man in his forties with acute or convalescent COVID-19. DNA for the CDR3: TGTGCCGGTAGCGGGGGGACCTACGAGCAGTACTTC. Protein: CAGSGGTYEQYF.